Listed here are 4 T cell receptor beta chains from one sample, sequenced in a study of CD8 T cells in Susac syndrome. Random hexamers primed reverse transcription of 0.5 to 1 ug RNA. From the immunoSEQ multiplex PCR reads, TCRdb called clonotypes with MiXCR, one entry per CDR3 protein. Of roughly 150,000 distinct CDR3 sequences in the sample, about 95% are singletons; the top ten hold approximately 0.18%. The sequencing sample was made of CD8+ T cells from PBMCs. The receptors derive from a human donor with Susac syndrome.

The CDR3 nucleotides are TGTGCCAGCAGTTCCCCAGGGGTCACTGAAGCTTTCTTT. Translated, it gives CASSSPGVTEAFF. V gene TRBV28 combines with J gene TRBJ1-1; a weak D match, TRBD1 (6 bases). CDR3 length equals 13 residues. In germline, CDR1 is MDHEN, CDR2 SYDVKM. The V and J ends lost 4 bases and 4 bases respectively, with 10 bases between them.

The V gene is TRBV13, the J gene TRBJ2-7; TRBD1 matches 11 bases. The CDR3 is 14 amino acids. Germline CDR1 PRHDT, CDR2 FYEKMQ (reference sequence). V trimming: 3 bases; J trimming: 7 bases; junction bases outside the gene matches: 5. CDR3 amino acids: CASSFGQGALEQYF. The CDR3 DNA follows: TGTGCCAGCAGCTTCGGACAGGGGGCCCTTGAGCAGTACTTC.

The V gene is TRBV14, the J gene TRBJ2-1, with TRBD2 matching over 7 bases. CDR3 size: 17 residues. V was clipped by 3 bases and J by 1 base; unmatched bases: 9. Per germline, CDR1 SGHDN and CDR2 FVKESK. CDR3: CASSHSEGGRSYNEQFF. The DNA of the CDR3 is TGTGCCAGCAGCCACTCCGAAGGCGGGAGATCCTACAATGAGCAGTTCTTC.

This clonotype occurred a few times. The chain links TRBV12-3 or TRBV12-4 to TRBJ2-7; D gene unclear. The V and J ends lost 4 bases and 7 bases respectively, with 8 bases between them. The CDR3 contains 11 residues. The CDR3 sequence is CASSSPREQYF. In nucleotides, the CDR3 is TGTGCCAGCAGTTCCCCTCGGGAGCAGTACTTC.